This is a list of T cell receptor beta chains from one sample in a study of human T cells and chemical hapten exposure. Each CDR3 protein is one row after TCRdb ran MiXCR on the RACE reads. The sample carries tens of thousands of distinct CDR3 sequences, roughly 9.8% recorded once. The sample here was whole blood, taken in connection with sensitization to the hapten diphenylcyclopropenone (DPC). These receptors all come from a woman in her 50s with alopecia areata. Some clones in this sample may be carry-over from other donors' samples. CDR3s include the opening cysteine and the closing phenylalanine or tryptophan. D genes are given only for firm matches.

v_call	d_call	j_call	cdr3_aa
TRBV2	.	TRBJ1-5	CASSVGYGQPQHF
TRBV18	TRBD2	TRBJ2-2	CASSPGLAENTGELFF
TRBV7-2	TRBD1	TRBJ2-1	CASSPDRVNEQFF
TRBV10-3	.	TRBJ1-3	CAISDVGGLGNTIYF
TRBV28	.	TRBJ2-7	CASNQGAGGSYEQYF
TRBV7-8	.	TRBJ2-5	CASSLASQETQYF
TRBV11-2	.	TRBJ2-7	CASSLTRGYEQYF
TRBV28	TRBD2	TRBJ2-7	CASSSPASGRIGQYF
TRBV29-1	.	TRBJ1-1	CSAPLLANTEAFF
TRBV6-2/TRBV6-3	TRBD2	TRBJ2-3	CASSYSSSGSKKEYF
TRBV10-3	.	TRBJ1-1	CAISESPRTEAFF
TRBV24-1	.	TRBJ2-3	CATSDSRGRADTQYF
TRBV6-2/TRBV6-3	.	TRBJ1-2	CASSYSTTGDYGYTF
TRBV27	.	TRBJ2-1	CASSRRTGTSYNEQFF
TRBV28	.	TRBJ2-7	CASQTRAESSYEQYF
TRBV9	.	TRBJ2-3	CASSPSGGLKDTQYF
TRBV19	.	TRBJ2-3	CASSPVSFKDTQYF
TRBV5-4	TRBD1	TRBJ1-4	CASSLRTGDNEKLFF
TRBV5-5	.	TRBJ1-1	CASSLRGEYTEAFF
TRBV28	TRBD1	TRBJ2-7	CASRSRTGVSYEQYF
TRBV5-1	.	TRBJ2-4	CASSLLAGEGVAKNIQYF
TRBV10-3	.	TRBJ2-5	CAISDGLAPQETQYF
TRBV12-3/TRBV12-4	.	TRBJ1-2	CASSFGTQKNYGYTF
TRBV7-8	.	TRBJ1-1	CASSLIRGAEAFF
TRBV7-6	.	TRBJ2-5	CASSPRQTWYQETQYF
TRBV21-1	.	.	CASSKVGHKSYEQFF
TRBV30	.	TRBJ2-1	CAWSRGVVSYNEQFF
TRBV7-9	.	TRBJ2-1	CASSWWDRAVKSKFF
TRBV10-3	.	TRBJ2-5	CAISERLAEETQYF
TRBV19	TRBD1	TRBJ2-1	CASSPKRQGGNEQFF
TRBV28	TRBD2	TRBJ2-4	CASSPWTSGKNIQYF
TRBV20-1	.	TRBJ2-1	CSARSSRSSYNEQFF
TRBV29-1	.	TRBJ2-2	CSVDPRGNTGELFF
TRBV10-1	.	TRBJ2-1	CASSPTSRVDEQFF
TRBV12-2	.	TRBJ1-1	CASRSLQGGNAFF
TRBV28	TRBD1	TRBJ2-7	CASSTGQGKYF
TRBV20-1	TRBD1	TRBJ1-4	CSARAPSGTDEKLFF
TRBV7-2	TRBD2	TRBJ2-7	CASSLGVAGAEQYF
TRBV6-2/TRBV6-3	.	TRBJ1-2	CASGFRTASPYGYTF
TRBV28	TRBD1	TRBJ2-5	CASSPRTGLEETQYF
TRBV30	TRBD1	TRBJ2-1	CAWSPWKGQGASNEQFF
TRBV9	.	TRBJ2-3	CASSWDPSTDTQYF
TRBV4-3	.	TRBJ2-2	CASSQVWGTGELFF